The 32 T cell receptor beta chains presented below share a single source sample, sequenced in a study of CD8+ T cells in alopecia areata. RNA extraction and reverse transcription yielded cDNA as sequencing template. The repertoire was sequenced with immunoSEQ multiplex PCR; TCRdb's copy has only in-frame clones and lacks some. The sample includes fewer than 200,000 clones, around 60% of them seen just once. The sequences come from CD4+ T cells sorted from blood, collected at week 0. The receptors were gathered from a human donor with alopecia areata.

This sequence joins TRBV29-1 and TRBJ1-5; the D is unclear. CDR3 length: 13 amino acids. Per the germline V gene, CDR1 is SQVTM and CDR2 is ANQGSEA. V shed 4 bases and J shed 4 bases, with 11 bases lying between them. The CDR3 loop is CSVGSDPNQPQHF. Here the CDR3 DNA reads TGCAGCGTTGGATCGGACCCTAATCAGCCCCAGCATTTT.

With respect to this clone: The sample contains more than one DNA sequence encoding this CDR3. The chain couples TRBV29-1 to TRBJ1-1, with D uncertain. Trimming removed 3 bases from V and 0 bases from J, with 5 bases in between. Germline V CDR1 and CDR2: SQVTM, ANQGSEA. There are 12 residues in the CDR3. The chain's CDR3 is CSVEGLNTEAFF. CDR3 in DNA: TGCAGCGTTGAGGGGTTGAACACTGAAGCTTTCTTT. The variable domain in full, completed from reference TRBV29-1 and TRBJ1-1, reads SAVISQKPSRDICQRGTSLTIQCQVDSQVTMMFWYRQQPGQSLTLIATANQGSEATYESGFVIDKFPISRPNLTFSTLTVSNMSPEDSSIYLCSVEGLNTEAFFGQGTRLTVV.

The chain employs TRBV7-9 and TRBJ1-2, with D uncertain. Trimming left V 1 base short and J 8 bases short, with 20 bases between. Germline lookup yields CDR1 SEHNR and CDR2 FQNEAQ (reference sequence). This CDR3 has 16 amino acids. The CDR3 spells CASSLGAGQASWGYTF. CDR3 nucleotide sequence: TGTGCCAGCAGCTTAGGAGCGGGTCAGGCGTCGTGGGGCTACACCTTC.

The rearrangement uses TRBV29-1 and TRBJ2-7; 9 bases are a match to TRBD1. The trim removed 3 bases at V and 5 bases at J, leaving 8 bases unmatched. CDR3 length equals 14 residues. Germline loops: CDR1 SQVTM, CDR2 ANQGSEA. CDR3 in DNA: TGCAGCGTTGATGCCGGGACAGGGCGGAACGAGCAGTACTTC. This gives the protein CSVDAGTGRNEQYF.

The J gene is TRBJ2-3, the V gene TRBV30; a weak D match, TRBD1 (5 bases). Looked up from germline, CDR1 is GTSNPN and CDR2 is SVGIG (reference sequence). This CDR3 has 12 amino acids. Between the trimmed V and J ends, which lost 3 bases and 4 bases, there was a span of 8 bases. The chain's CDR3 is CAWSRVPDTQYF. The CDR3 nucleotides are TGTGCCTGGAGCAGGGTTCCAGATACGCAGTATTTT.

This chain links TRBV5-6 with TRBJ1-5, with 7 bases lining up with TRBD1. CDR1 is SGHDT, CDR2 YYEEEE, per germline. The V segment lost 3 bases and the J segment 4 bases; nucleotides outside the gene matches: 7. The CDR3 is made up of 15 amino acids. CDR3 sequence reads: CASSSYDRENQPQHF. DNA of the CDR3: TGTGCCAGCAGCTCCTACGACAGGGAGAATCAGCCCCAGCATTTT.

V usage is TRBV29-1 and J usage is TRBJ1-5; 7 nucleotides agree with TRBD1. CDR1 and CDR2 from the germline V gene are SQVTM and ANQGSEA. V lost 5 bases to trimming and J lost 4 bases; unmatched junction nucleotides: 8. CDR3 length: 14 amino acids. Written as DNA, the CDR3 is TGCAGCGTTCTAGAGACAGGGCTAAATCAGCCCCAGCATTTT. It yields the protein CSVLETGLNQPQHF.

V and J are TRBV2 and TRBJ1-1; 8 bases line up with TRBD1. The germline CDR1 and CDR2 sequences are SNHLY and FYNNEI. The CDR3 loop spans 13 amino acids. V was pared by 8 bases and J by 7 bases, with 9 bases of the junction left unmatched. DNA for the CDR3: TGTGCCAGCCGTCAGACAGGGGCCGTTGAAGCTTTCTTT. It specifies CASRQTGAVEAFF.

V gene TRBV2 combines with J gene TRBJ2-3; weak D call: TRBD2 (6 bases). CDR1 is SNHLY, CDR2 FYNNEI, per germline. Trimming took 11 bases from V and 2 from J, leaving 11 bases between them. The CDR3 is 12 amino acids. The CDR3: CAVGGDTDTQYF. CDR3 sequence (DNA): TGTGCCGTTGGCGGGGACACAGATACGCAGTATTTT.

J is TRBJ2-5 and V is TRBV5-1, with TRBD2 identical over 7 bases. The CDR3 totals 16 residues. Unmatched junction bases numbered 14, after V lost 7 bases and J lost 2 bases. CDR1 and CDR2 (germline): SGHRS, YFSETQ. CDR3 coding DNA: TGCGCCAGCCTCATGGGCCCAGCGGGGATACAAGAGACCCAGTACTTC. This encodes CASLMGPAGIQETQYF.

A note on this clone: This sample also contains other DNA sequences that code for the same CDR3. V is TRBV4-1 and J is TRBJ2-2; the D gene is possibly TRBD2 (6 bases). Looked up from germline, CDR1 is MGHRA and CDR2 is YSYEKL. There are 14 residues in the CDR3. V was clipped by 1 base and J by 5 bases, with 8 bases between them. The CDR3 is CASSQVGGTGELFF. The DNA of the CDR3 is TGCGCCAGCAGCCAAGTTGGGGGGACCGGGGAGCTGTTTTTT.

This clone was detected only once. CDR3: CASSSTGNTEAFF. The CDR3 bases are TGTGCCAGCAGTTCCACAGGAAACACTGAAGCTTTCTTT. The chain combines TRBV27 with TRBJ1-1; possibly TRBD1 for D (5 bases). This CDR3 contains 13 residues. From germline, CDR1 is MNHEY and CDR2 SMNVEV (reference sequence). The V end lost 4 bases, the J end lost 2 bases, and 8 bases lay between the germline ends.

The CDR3 sequence is CASSEGGQRKNIQYF. The DNA of the CDR3 is TGTGCCAGCAGTGAGGGCGGCCAGAGAAAAAACATTCAGTACTTC. The chain joins TRBV6-1 to TRBJ2-4, with unresolved D. V gave up 3 bases and J gave up 4 bases, with 13 bases separating them. The CDR3 loop spans 15 amino acids. Germline lookup yields CDR1 MNHNS and CDR2 SASEGT.

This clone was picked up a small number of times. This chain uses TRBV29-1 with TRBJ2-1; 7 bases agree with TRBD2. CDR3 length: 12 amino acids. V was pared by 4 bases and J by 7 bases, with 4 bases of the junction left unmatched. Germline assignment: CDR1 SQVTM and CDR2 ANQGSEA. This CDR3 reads CSVAAGGNEQFF. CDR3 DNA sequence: TGCAGCGTTGCTGCCGGGGGGAATGAGCAGTTCTTC.

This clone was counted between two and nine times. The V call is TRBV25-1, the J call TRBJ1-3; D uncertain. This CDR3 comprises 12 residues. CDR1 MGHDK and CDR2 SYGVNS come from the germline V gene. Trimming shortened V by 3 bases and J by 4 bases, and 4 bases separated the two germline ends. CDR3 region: CASSDQGNTIYF. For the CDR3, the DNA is TGTGCCAGCAGTGATCAGGGAAACACCATATATTTT.

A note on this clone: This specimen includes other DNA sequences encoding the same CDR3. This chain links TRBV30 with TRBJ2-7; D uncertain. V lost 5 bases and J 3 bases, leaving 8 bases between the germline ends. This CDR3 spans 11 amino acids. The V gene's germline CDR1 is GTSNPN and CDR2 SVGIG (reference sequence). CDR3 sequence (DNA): TGTGCCTGGTCACAAGGCTACGAGCAGTACTTC. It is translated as CAWSQGYEQYF.

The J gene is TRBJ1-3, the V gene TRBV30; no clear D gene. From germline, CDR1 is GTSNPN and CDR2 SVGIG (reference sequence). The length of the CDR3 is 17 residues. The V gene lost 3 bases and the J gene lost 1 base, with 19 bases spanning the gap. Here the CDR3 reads CAWRDLVAGLSGNTIYF. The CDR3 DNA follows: TGTGCCTGGAGGGATTTGGTTGCGGGCTTATCTGGAAACACCATATATTTT.

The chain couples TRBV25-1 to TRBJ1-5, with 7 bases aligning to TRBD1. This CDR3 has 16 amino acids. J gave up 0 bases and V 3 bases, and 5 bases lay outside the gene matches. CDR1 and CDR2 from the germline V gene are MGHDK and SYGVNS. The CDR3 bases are TGTGCCAGCAGTGACCAGACAGGGAGTAGCAATCAGCCCCAGCATTTT. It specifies CASSDQTGSSNQPQHF.

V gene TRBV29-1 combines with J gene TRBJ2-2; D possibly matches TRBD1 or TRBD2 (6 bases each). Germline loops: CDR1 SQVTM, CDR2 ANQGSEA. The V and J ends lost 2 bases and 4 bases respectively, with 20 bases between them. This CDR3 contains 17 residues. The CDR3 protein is CSVEPDSGSGVTGELFF. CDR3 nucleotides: TGCAGCGTTGAACCGGACAGCGGTAGCGGTGTCACCGGGGAGCTGTTTTTT.

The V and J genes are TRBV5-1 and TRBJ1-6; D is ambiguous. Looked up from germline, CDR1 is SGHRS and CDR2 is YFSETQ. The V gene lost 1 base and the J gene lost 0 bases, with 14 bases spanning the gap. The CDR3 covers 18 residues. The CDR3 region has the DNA TGCGCCAGCAGCTTGCTTGGCCCCGTGAGCTCCTATAATTCACCCCTCCACTTT. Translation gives CASSLLGPVSSYNSPLHF.

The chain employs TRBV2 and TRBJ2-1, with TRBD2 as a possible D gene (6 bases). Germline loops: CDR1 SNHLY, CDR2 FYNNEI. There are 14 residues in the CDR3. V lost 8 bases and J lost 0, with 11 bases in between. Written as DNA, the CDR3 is TGTGCCAGCGTTGACGGGAGCTCCTACAATGAGCAGTTCTTC. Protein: CASVDGSSYNEQFF.

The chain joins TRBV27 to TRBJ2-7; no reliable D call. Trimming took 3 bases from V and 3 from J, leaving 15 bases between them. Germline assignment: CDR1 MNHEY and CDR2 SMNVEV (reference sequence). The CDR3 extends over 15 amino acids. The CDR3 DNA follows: TGTGCCAGCAGTTTTTTGACGGCTTCAGGCTACGAGCAGTACTTC. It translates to CASSFLTASGYEQYF.

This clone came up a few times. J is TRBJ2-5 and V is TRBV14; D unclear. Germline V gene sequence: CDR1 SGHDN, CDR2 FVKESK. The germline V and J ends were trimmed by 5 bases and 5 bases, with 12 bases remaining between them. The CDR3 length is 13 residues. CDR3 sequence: CASSARLGETQYF. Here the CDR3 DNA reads TGTGCCAGCAGCGCCCGGTTAGGGGAGACCCAGTACTTC.

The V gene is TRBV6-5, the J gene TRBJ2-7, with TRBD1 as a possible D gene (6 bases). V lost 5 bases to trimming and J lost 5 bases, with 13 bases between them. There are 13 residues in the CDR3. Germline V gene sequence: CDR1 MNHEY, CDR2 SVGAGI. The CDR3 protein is CASSGQPPNEQYF. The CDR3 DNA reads TGTGCCAGCAGTGGACAGCCACCTAACGAGCAGTACTTC.

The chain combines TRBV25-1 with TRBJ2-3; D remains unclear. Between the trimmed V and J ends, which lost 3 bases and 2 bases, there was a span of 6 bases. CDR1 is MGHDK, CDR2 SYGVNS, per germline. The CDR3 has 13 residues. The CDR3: CASSDIHTDTQYF. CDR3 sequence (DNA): TGTGCCAGCAGTGACATCCACACAGATACGCAGTATTTT.

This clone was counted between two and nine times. The CDR3 reads CARIRHAGELFF. Written as DNA, the CDR3 is TGTGCCAGGATCCGACATGCCGGGGAGCTGTTTTTT. The gene calls are TRBV2 and TRBJ2-2; the D is unclear. The germline V gene has CDR1 SNHLY and CDR2 FYNNEI. The CDR3 is made up of 12 amino acids. V lost 9 bases, J lost 6 bases, and 11 bases lay in between.

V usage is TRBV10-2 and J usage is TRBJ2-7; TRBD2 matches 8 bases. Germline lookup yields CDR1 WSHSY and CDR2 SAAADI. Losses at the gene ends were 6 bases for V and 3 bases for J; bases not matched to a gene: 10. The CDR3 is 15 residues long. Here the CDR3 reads CASSGNAGTSYEQYF. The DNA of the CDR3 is TGCGCCAGCAGCGGGAACGCCGGGACTAGCTACGAGCAGTACTTC.

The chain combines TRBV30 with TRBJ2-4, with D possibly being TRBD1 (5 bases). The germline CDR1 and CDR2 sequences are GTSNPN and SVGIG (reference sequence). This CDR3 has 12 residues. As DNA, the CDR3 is TGTGCTTCGGACATCTCCAAAAACATTCAGTACTTC. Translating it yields CASDISKNIQYF.

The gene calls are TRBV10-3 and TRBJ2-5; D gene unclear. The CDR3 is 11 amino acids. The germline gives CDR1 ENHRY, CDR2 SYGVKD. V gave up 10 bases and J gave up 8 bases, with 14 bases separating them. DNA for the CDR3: TGTGCCACCCAGACGCGCGAAACCCAGTACTTC. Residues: CATQTRETQYF.

The CDR3 loop is CSFPDRDTQYF. The CDR3 DNA sequence: TGCAGCTTCCCTGACCGTGATACGCAGTATTTT. The rearrangement uses TRBV20-1 and TRBJ2-3; no reliable D call. This CDR3 has 11 amino acids. CDR1 is DFQATT and CDR2 is SNEGSKA in the germline V gene (reference sequence).

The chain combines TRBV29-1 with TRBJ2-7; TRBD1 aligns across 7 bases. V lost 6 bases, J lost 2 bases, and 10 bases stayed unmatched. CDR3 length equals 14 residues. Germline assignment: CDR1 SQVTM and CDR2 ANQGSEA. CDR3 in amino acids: CSVKQGRGTYEQYF. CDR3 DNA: TGCAGCGTGAAACAGGGGAGAGGAACCTACGAGCAGTACTTC.

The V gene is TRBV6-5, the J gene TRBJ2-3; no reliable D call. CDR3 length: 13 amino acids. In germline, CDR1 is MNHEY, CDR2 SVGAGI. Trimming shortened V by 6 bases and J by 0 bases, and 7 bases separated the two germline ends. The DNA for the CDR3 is TGTGCCAGCAGCTCGCCTAGCACAGATACGCAGTATTTT. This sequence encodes CASSSPSTDTQYF.